These 8 T cell receptor beta chains were all obtained from the same sample, sequenced in a study of blood T cell repertoires in COVID-19. Generated by immunoSEQ multiplex PCR, the TCRdb table keeps only in-frame clones and is missing some. The repertoire includes 150,000 or so clones, 85% to 90% of them detected once, and roughly 7% sits in the top ten. The sequencing sample was made of peripheral blood. Receptor source: a man between 50 and 59 years old with active or convalescent COVID-19.

This sequence joins TRBV4-1 and TRBJ1-4; 11 bases are a match to TRBD1. With 1 base clipped from V and 5 bases from J, the junction kept 6 bases outside the gene matches. There are 17 residues in the CDR3. Germline V gives CDR1 MGHRA, CDR2 YSYEKL. The CDR3 loop reads CASSQAGTGGKNEKLFF. In nucleotides, the CDR3 is TGCGCCAGCAGCCAAGCTGGGACAGGGGGGAAAAATGAAAAACTGTTTTTT.

The V and J genes are TRBV9 and TRBJ1-2; TRBD1 aligns across 12 bases. The J segment lost 4 bases and the V segment lost 3 bases, leaving 4 bases of the junction unmatched. This CDR3 has 15 amino acids. The germline V gene has CDR1 SGDLS and CDR2 YYNGEE. The CDR3 sequence is CASSGGTGGPYGYTF. In nucleotides, the CDR3 is TGTGCCAGCAGCGGCGGGACAGGGGGCCCCTATGGCTACACCTTC.

The CDR3 loop is CASSLCRQFRATNEKLFF. In DNA form, the CDR3 reads TGTGCCAGCAGTTTATGCCGACAGTTCAGGGCTACTAATGAAAAACTGTTTTTT. The rearrangement uses TRBV27 and TRBJ1-4; D might be TRBD1 (5 bases). The V and J ends lost 1 base and 2 bases respectively, with 17 bases between them. The length of the CDR3 is 18 residues. CDR1 is MNHEY and CDR2 is SMNVEV in the germline V gene (reference sequence).

The chain couples TRBV9 to TRBJ2-5; no definite D call. Germline CDR1 and CDR2: SGDLS and YYNGEE. Trimming removed 0 bases from V and 1 base from J, with 7 bases in between. The CDR3 totals 14 residues. DNA for the CDR3: TGTGCCAGCAGCGTAGTTCCAGGCCAAGAGACCCAGTACTTC. Its protein product is CASSVVPGQETQYF.

V is TRBV9 and J is TRBJ1-1; 9 bases agree with TRBD1. Looked up from germline, CDR1 is SGDLS and CDR2 is YYNGEE. With V trimmed by 0 bases and J by 3 bases, 6 bases remained unmatched. This CDR3 is built from 16 residues. CDR3 nucleotide sequence: TGTGCCAGCAGCGTAGGAGTACAGGGGGCAGACACTGAAGCTTTCTTT. Translating it yields CASSVGVQGADTEAFF.

The gene calls are TRBV4-3 and TRBJ1-2, with 7 bases matching TRBD1. This CDR3 comprises 15 residues. Germline CDR1 is LGHNA and CDR2 is YSLEER. The trim removed 3 bases at V and 8 bases at J, leaving 12 bases unmatched. The CDR3 DNA follows: TGCGCCAGCAGCCACGATACAGGGGTACGAGGAGGCTACACCTTC. This sequence encodes CASSHDTGVRGGYTF.

This clone was observed once. V and J are TRBV7-2 and TRBJ2-1, with D perhaps TRBD1 (6 bases). The germline V gene has CDR1 SGHTA and CDR2 FQGNSA. The CDR3 is 14 amino acids. Trimming stripped 5 bases from V and 6 bases from J, with 14 bases between. CDR3 residues: CASSLSRDTNEQFF. In DNA form, the CDR3 reads TGTGCCAGCAGCCTGTCCCGGGACACCAATGAGCAGTTCTTC.

V gene TRBV10-3 combines with J gene TRBJ1-5; D is undetermined. V was shortened by 1 base and J by 1 base, with 11 bases between the two germline ends. Germline CDR1 ENHRY, CDR2 SYGVKD. The CDR3 totals 16 residues. CDR3 loop: CAISELWQASNQPQHF. DNA for the CDR3: TGTGCCATCAGTGAGTTGTGGCAGGCGAGCAATCAGCCCCAGCATTTT.